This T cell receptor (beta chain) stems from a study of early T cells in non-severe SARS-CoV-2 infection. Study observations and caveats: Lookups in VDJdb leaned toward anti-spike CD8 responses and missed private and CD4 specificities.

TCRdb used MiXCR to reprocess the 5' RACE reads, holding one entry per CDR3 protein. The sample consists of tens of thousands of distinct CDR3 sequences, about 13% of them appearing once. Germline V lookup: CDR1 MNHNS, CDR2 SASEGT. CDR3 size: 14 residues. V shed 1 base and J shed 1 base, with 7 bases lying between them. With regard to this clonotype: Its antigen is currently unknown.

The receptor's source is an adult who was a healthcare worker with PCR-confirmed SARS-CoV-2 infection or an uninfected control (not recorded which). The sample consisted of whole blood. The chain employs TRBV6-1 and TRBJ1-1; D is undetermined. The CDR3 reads CASSEGTKNTEAFF. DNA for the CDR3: TGTGCCAGCAGTGAAGGAACAAAGAACACTGAAGCTTTCTTT.